These 13 T cell receptor beta chains share one sample of origin, sequenced in a study of cytomegalovirus exposure and HLA in healthy donors. A multiplex PCR was run with 60 Vbeta primers and 13 Jbeta primers. This table comes from immunoSEQ multiplex PCR, and its TCRdb copy is limited to in-frame clones, with some not included. The sample lists about 130,000 clones, approximately 83% occurring once. Specimen: PBMCs. Receptor source: a girl aged 2-9 years in good health and CMV-seronegative.

This clone was seen a single time. This chain links TRBV4-3 with TRBJ2-3; 7 positions agree with TRBD2. With V trimmed by 0 bases and J by 3 bases, 9 bases remained unmatched. Germline CDR1 and CDR2: LGHNA and YSLEER. The CDR3 is 17 amino acids. The CDR3 coding sequence is TGCGCCAGCAGCCAAGATATAGGAGCGGGATCGACAGATACGCAGTATTTT. Translated: CASSQDIGAGSTDTQYF.

The gene calls are TRBV10-3 and TRBJ2-1; TRBD2 matches 14 bases. Losses at the gene ends were 7 bases for V and 6 bases for J; bases not matched to a gene: 5. The length of the CDR3 is 15 residues. CDR1 is ENHRY, CDR2 SYGVKD, per germline. In DNA form, the CDR3 reads TGTGCCATCAATATGGGACTAGCGGGGGCCAATGAGCAGTTCTTC. Residues: CAINMGLAGANEQFF.

The V gene is TRBV4-2, the J gene TRBJ2-5; maybe TRBD2 (6 bases). Germline values: CDR1 LGHNA, CDR2 YNFKEQ. The CDR3 spans 16 residues. The germline V and J ends were trimmed by 0 bases and 1 base, with 12 bases remaining between them. This CDR3 reads CASSQDGTGLQETQYF. The DNA of the CDR3 is TGTGCCAGCAGCCAAGATGGTACGGGACTCCAAGAGACCCAGTACTTC.

The rearrangement links TRBV11-2 to TRBJ2-3; 11 nucleotides agree with TRBD2. The CDR3 is made up of 15 amino acids. CDR1 is SGHAT and CDR2 is FQNNGV in the germline V gene. Germline trimming cut 5 bases from V and 1 base from J; bases unmatched to any gene: 2. CDR3 bases: TGTGCCAGCAGCGTACTAGCGGGGGGCACAGATACGCAGTATTTT. It encodes CASSVLAGGTDTQYF. The full variable domain, rest sourced from reference TRBV11-2 and TRBJ2-3, is EAGVAQSPRYKIIEKRQSVAFWCNPISGHATLYWYQQILGQGPKLLIQFQNNGVVDDSQLPKDRFSAERLKGVDSTLKIQPAKLEDSAVYLCASSVLAGGTDTQYFGPGTRLTVL.

The CDR3 loop is CAWSRGYSGNTIYF. CDR3 sequence (DNA): TGTGCCTGGAGTAGAGGGTACTCTGGAAACACCATATATTTT. The chain links TRBV30 to TRBJ1-3; no definite D call. Germline V gives CDR1 GTSNPN, CDR2 SVGIG (reference sequence). Trimming removed 2 bases from V and 0 bases from J, with 8 bases in between. This CDR3 contains 14 residues.

This chain links TRBV2 with TRBJ2-1, with 11 bases matching TRBD2. This CDR3 region has 15 residues. The J segment lost 8 bases and the V segment lost 9 bases, leaving 12 bases of the junction unmatched. From germline, CDR1 is SNHLY and CDR2 FYNNEI. CDR3 residues: CASSGTSGSFDEQFF. For the CDR3, the DNA is TGTGCCAGTTCAGGCACTAGCGGGAGTTTCGATGAGCAGTTCTTC.

This sequence joins TRBV30 and TRBJ1-1; D unresolved. Trimming removed 0 bases at V and 1 base at J, with 12 bases between. The CDR3 runs to 15 residues. CDR1 is GTSNPN and CDR2 is SVGIG in the germline V gene (reference sequence). DNA of the CDR3: TGTGCCTGGAGTGTACCGAGGGAGGGGAACACTGAAGCTTTCTTT. Amino acids: CAWSVPREGNTEAFF.

The chain has TRBV9 and TRBJ2-3; 12 positions match TRBD2. The germline CDR1 and CDR2 sequences are SGDLS and YYNGEE. The V and J ends lost 6 bases and 2 bases, in that order; junction bases with no gene match: 4. This CDR3 spans 15 amino acids. CDR3 nucleotides: TGTGCCAGCACAACTAGCGGGGGGCCCACAGATACGCAGTATTTT. This gives the protein CASTTSGGPTDTQYF.

The chain joins TRBV30 to TRBJ2-7; 7 bases agree with TRBD2. Germline-derived CDR1 and CDR2 are GTSNPN and SVGIG (reference sequence). V dropped 5 bases and J dropped 4; count of bases not matched to a gene: 14. The CDR3 loop spans 15 amino acids. The CDR3 sequence is CAWSPAVGGPYEQYF. CDR3 nucleotide sequence: TGTGCCTGGTCTCCTGCTGTGGGAGGGCCGTACGAGCAGTACTTC.

The J gene is TRBJ2-1, the V gene TRBV19, with D hard to call. Per the germline V gene, CDR1 is LNHDA and CDR2 is SQIVND (reference sequence). Trimming took 4 bases from V and 0 from J, leaving 13 bases between them. The CDR3 has 16 residues. The CDR3, as DNA: TGTGCCAGTAGTAGCCCCCGCACGAGCTCCTACAATGAGCAGTTCTTC. Protein product: CASSSPRTSSYNEQFF.

The chain recombines TRBV19 with TRBJ2-3, with 10 positions matching TRBD2. From germline, CDR1 is LNHDA and CDR2 SQIVND (reference sequence). The CDR3 consists of 16 residues. V shed 5 bases and J 1 base; nucleotides not matched to a gene: 6. As DNA, the CDR3 is TGTGCCAGTAGTCCCTGGGGGACTAGCGGCACAGATACGCAGTATTTT. Residues: CASSPWGTSGTDTQYF.

The CDR3 here is CASSPHRKGNYGYTF. The CDR3 DNA reads as TGTGCCAGCAGTCCCCACAGGAAAGGGAACTATGGCTACACCTTC. The V gene is TRBV28, the J gene TRBJ1-2; a possible D gene is TRBD1 (5 bases). Trimming took 5 bases from V and 2 from J, leaving 15 bases between them. Germline CDR1 reads MDHEN; CDR2 reads SYDVKM. The CDR3 is 15 amino acids.

This clone was found once. V and J are TRBV29-1 and TRBJ2-5; TRBD1 aligns across 10 bases. The CDR3 spans 13 residues. CDR1 and CDR2 from the germline V gene are SQVTM and ANQGSEA. J lost 5 bases, V lost 6 bases, and 6 bases had no gene match. The CDR3 loop reads CSVGTGAWETQYF. The CDR3 DNA reads TGCAGCGTCGGGACAGGGGCGTGGGAGACCCAGTACTTC.